Below are 21 T cell receptor beta chains sequenced from a single sample in a study of OX40 agonist ivuxolimab in advanced cancers. Preparation of the library involved the immunoSEQ multiplex PCR assay. TCRdb took this table from immuneACCESS and kept in-frame rearrangements with V and J called. Such tables lack part of the clones; where checked against another copy, unresolved V genes explain under half of the gap, and the rest is unexplained. For this sample the table gives 35,000 to 50,000 clones, of which approximately 89% were detected only once. The ten biggest clones cover about 13% of the sample. This material consisted of CD4+ or CD8+ T cells sorted from blood, taken in a trial of the OX40 agonist ivuxolimab. The receptor source for this set is an adult with an advanced solid tumor such as melanoma, head and neck, liver or kidney cancer.

This clone was seen a single time. The chain has TRBV6-6 and TRBJ1-1; D ambiguous. CDR3 length: 11 residues. Per the germline V gene, CDR1 is MNHNY and CDR2 is SVGAGI (reference sequence). The V end was cut by 6 bases, the J end by 5 bases, with 7 bases between. The CDR3 bases are TGTGCCAGCAGCCCCGGGACTGAAGCTTTCTTT. This translates into CASSPGTEAFF.

Only one count was recorded for this clone. The chain joins TRBV4-2 to TRBJ1-2; a possible D gene is TRBD1 (6 bases). V was cut by 0 bases and J by 8 bases, with 10 bases left in between. Germline loops: CDR1 LGHNA, CDR2 YNFKEQ. The CDR3 consists of 13 residues. The CDR3, as DNA: TGTGCCAGCAGCCAAGATTTGGGGGGCGGCTACACCTTC. Residues: CASSQDLGGGYTF.

The J gene is TRBJ1-6, the V gene TRBV13; maybe TRBD1 (6 bases). The CDR3 spans 16 residues. V was shortened by 4 bases and J by 8 bases, with 18 bases between the two germline ends. Per germline, CDR1 PRHDT and CDR2 FYEKMQ (reference sequence). The CDR3 DNA follows: TGTGCCAGCAGCTCCTTGGGCCAGGGGATAGATTCACCCCTCCACTTT. It specifies CASSSLGQGIDSPLHF.

This clone was seen only once. The chain is built from TRBV19 and TRBJ1-1, with D uncertain. The CDR3 is 15 residues long. Trimming shortened V by 1 base and J by 4 bases, and 13 bases separated the two germline ends. Looked up from germline, CDR1 is LNHDA and CDR2 is SQIVND (reference sequence). DNA of the CDR3: TGTGCCAGTAGTATAGTACACCCCCCGAGCACTGAAGCTTTCTTT. Its protein product is CASSIVHPPSTEAFF.

V and J are TRBV28 and TRBJ1-1; D call uncertain. Looked up from germline, CDR1 is MDHEN and CDR2 is SYDVKM. Trimming took off 7 bases at V and 4 bases at J, with 13 bases between the two ends. The CDR3 consists of 13 residues. CDR3 protein: CASTPRRGTEAFF. The CDR3 DNA is TGTGCCAGCACCCCTCGGAGAGGCACTGAAGCTTTCTTT.

The chain couples TRBV11-2 to TRBJ2-1, with D maybe TRBD2 (6 bases). V was cut by 6 bases and J by 7 bases, with 13 bases left in between. Germline V lookup: CDR1 SGHAT, CDR2 FQNNGV. This CDR3 is 13 amino acids long. CDR3 region: CASSVPGGNEQFF. CDR3 in DNA: TGTGCCAGCAGTGTCCCCGGGGGAAATGAGCAGTTCTTC.

The chain links TRBV28 to TRBJ2-5; 8 bases agree with TRBD2. Per germline, CDR1 MDHEN and CDR2 SYDVKM. V lost 3 bases to trimming and J lost 5 bases; unmatched junction nucleotides: 5. The CDR3 covers 14 residues. This CDR3 is CASSFSKRGETQYF. CDR3 nucleotides: TGTGCCAGCAGTTTTTCTAAGCGGGGGGAGACCCAGTACTTC.

The V and J genes are TRBV4-1 and TRBJ2-5; unclear D gene. The CDR3 contains 15 residues. Trimming removed 0 bases at V and 5 bases at J, with 13 bases between. CDR1 is MGHRA, CDR2 YSYEKL, per germline. CDR3 nucleotides: TGCGCCAGCAGCCAAGATCGGGCCGAGAGGGAGACCCAGTACTTC. Its protein is CASSQDRAERETQYF.

Note on this clone: Compared with germline, one end of the junction differs, possibly owing to a read error. The V and J genes are TRBV10-3 and TRBJ1-1; weak D call: TRBD1 (5 bases). Germline V gene lookup returns CDR1 ENHRY and CDR2 SYGVKD. CDR3 length: 12 amino acids. The CDR3 DNA follows: TGTGCCATCAGTGAGTCCGACCGGGGGGTTCTCTTT. It specifies CAISESDRGVLF.

The chain links TRBV19 to TRBJ1-1; D not certain. In germline, CDR1 is LNHDA, CDR2 SQIVND (reference sequence). V was shortened by 3 bases and J by 3 bases, with 8 bases between the two germline ends. The CDR3 length is 13 residues. The CDR3 spells CASSMIPYTEAFF. CDR3 sequence (DNA): TGTGCCAGTAGTATGATCCCATACACTGAAGCTTTCTTT.

The chain uses TRBV4-1 and TRBJ2-2, with a possible D match to TRBD1 (6 bases). CDR1 is MGHRA and CDR2 is YSYEKL in the germline V gene. CDR3 size: 17 residues. The germline V and J ends were trimmed by 0 bases and 1 base, with 12 bases remaining between them. CDR3 sequence reads: CASSQDSGRGNTGELFF. CDR3 DNA sequence: TGCGCCAGCAGCCAAGATAGTGGCAGGGGGAACACCGGGGAGCTGTTTTTT.

The chain couples TRBV29-1 to TRBJ1-2; D is uncertain. This CDR3 contains 14 residues. V lost 6 bases and J lost 7, with 21 bases in between. Germline CDR1 SQVTM, CDR2 ANQGSEA. In DNA form, the CDR3 reads TGCAGCGTGGACCAATCAGGTGTCCCGGCTGGCTACACCTTC. Residues: CSVDQSGVPAGYTF.

For the CDR3, the DNA is TGTGCCAGCAGCGTCGGGTTAGGTAACTATGGCTACACCTTC. Translating it yields CASSVGLGNYGYTF. This chain links TRBV9 with TRBJ1-2, with no clear D. The germline V and J ends were trimmed by 2 bases and 1 base, with 9 bases remaining between them. The length of the CDR3 is 14 residues. Looked up from germline, CDR1 is SGDLS and CDR2 is YYNGEE.

The gene calls are TRBV7-6 and TRBJ2-3; the D call may be TRBD1 or TRBD2 (6 bases each). With 3 bases removed from V and 5 bases from J, the gap between germline ends came to 21 bases. The germline V gene encodes CDR1 SGHVS and CDR2 FNYEAQ. This CDR3 contains 17 residues. The CDR3 region is CASSLVSGAKGKDTQYF. The CDR3 DNA reads TGTGCCAGCAGCTTGGTTTCGGGGGCGAAGGGAAAAGATACGCAGTATTTT.

V and J are TRBV15 and TRBJ2-1, with 7 bases fitting TRBD2. V was pared by 0 bases and J by 6 bases, with 5 bases of the junction left unmatched. In germline, CDR1 is LNHNV, CDR2 YYDKDF (reference sequence). The CDR3 spans 15 residues. The CDR3 DNA is TGTGCCACCAGCAGAGAGGGGGGGGTCGGCAATGAGCAGTTCTTC. Protein sequence: CATSREGGVGNEQFF.

This clone appeared a single time. The genes are TRBV28 and TRBJ2-7; 9 bases map to TRBD1. CDR1 is MDHEN and CDR2 is SYDVKM in the germline V gene. CDR3 length: 15 amino acids. The V segment lost 6 bases and the J segment 3 bases; nucleotides outside the gene matches: 9. Here the CDR3 DNA reads TGTGCCAGCAGGTGGGGGACAGGGCAGTTCTACGAGCAGTACTTC. Protein sequence: CASRWGTGQFYEQYF.

The V call is TRBV7-9, the J call TRBJ2-3; D is unresolved. Trimming shortened V by 5 bases and J by 4 bases, and 7 bases separated the two germline ends. The CDR3 loop spans 12 amino acids. Germline-derived CDR1 and CDR2 are SEHNR and FQNEAQ (reference sequence). The DNA of the CDR3 is TGTGCCAGCAGCCCTTCTCCAGATACGCAGTATTTT. It is translated as CASSPSPDTQYF.

The V call is TRBV28, the J call TRBJ1-5, with D possibly being TRBD1 (5 bases). V was trimmed by 7 bases and J by 7 bases, leaving 17 bases between them. Germline CDR1 MDHEN, CDR2 SYDVKM. The CDR3 is 14 amino acids. CDR3 sequence: CASIRGASGQPQHF. CDR3 coding DNA: TGTGCCAGCATACGTGGGGCGTCTGGCCAGCCCCAGCATTTT.

The rearrangement links TRBV7-9 to TRBJ2-6; D remains ambiguous. CDR3 length equals 15 residues. CDR1 is SEHNR and CDR2 is FQNEAQ in the germline V gene (reference sequence). V was clipped by 2 bases and J by 4 bases, with 9 bases between them. For the CDR3, the DNA is TGTGCCAGCAGCTTATCCGTTGGCGGGGCCAACGTCCTGACTTTC. It yields the protein CASSLSVGGANVLTF.

The gene calls are TRBV7-9 and TRBJ1-1; D may be TRBD1 (5 bases). CDR1 is SEHNR, CDR2 FQNEAQ, per germline (reference sequence). V lost 3 bases and J 7 bases, leaving 18 bases between the germline ends. The CDR3 has 15 residues. Here the CDR3 reads CASSLGDSWKGEAFF. CDR3 in DNA: TGTGCCAGCAGCTTGGGCGACAGCTGGAAGGGTGAAGCTTTCTTT.

The J gene is TRBJ2-2, the V gene TRBV7-6; the D gene is possibly TRBD2 (6 bases). Per germline, CDR1 SGHVS and CDR2 FNYEAQ. The CDR3 is 17 amino acids. V gave up 4 bases and J gave up 1 base, with 16 bases separating them. The DNA for the CDR3 is TGTGCCAGCAGCTCCTATGACGGGACTCAGAACACCGGGGAGCTGTTTTTT. It translates to CASSSYDGTQNTGELFF. The full variable domain, rest sourced from reference TRBV7-6 and TRBJ2-2, is GAGVSQSPRYKVTKRGQDVALRCDPISGHVSLYWYRQALGQGPEFLTYFNYEAQQDKSGLPNDRFSAERPEGSISTLTIQRTEQRDSAMYRCASSSYDGTQNTGELFFGEGSRLTVL.